The T cell receptor beta chain described here comes from a study of cytomegalovirus exposure and HLA in healthy donors. Vbeta (60) and Jbeta (13) primers were used in the PCR. Using immunoSEQ multiplex PCR, the repertoire was profiled, and TCRdb retains in-frame clones only, with some absent. This sample yields around 170,000 clones, of which 80% are seen a single time; more than 1.1% belongs to the top ten. Germline assignment: CDR1 SGHRS and CDR2 YFSETQ. V shed 0 bases and J shed 0 bases, with 8 bases lying between them. The CDR3 consists of 15 residues. The material sequenced was PBMCs. The chain links TRBV5-1 to TRBJ2-3; D remains ambiguous. The source is a girl aged 10-17 years in good health and CMV-seropositive. As DNA, the CDR3 is TGCGCCAGCAGCTTGGCTGCGCTAAGCACAGATACGCAGTATTTT. This translates into CASSLAALSTDTQYF.